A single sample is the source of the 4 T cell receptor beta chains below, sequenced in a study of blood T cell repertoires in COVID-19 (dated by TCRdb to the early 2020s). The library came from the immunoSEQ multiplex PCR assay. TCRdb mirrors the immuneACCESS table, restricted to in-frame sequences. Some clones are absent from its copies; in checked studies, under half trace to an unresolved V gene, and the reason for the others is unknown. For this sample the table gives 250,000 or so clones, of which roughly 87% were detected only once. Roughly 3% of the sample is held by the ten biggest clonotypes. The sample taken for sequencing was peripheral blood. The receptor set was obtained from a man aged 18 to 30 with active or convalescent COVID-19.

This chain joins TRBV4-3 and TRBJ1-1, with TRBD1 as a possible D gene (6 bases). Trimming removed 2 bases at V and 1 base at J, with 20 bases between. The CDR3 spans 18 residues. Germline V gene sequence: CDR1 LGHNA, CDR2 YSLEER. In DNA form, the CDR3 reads TGCGCCAGCAGCCAACAACCTTACCCAGGGGAGGGGAACACTGAAGCTTTCTTT. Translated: CASSQQPYPGEGNTEAFF.

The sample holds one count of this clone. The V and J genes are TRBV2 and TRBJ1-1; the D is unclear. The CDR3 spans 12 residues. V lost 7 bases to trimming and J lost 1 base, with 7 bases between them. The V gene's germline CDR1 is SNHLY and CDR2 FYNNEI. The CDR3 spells CASTPGNTEAFF. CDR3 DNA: TGTGCCAGCACCCCAGGGAACACTGAAGCTTTCTTT.

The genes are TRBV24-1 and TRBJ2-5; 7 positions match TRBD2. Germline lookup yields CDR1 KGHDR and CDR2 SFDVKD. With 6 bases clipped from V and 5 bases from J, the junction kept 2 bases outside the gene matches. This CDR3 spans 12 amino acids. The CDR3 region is CATSWEGETQYF. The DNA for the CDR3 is TGTGCCACCAGTTGGGAGGGGGAGACCCAGTACTTC.

CDR3: CASSEGTGTGYTF. CDR3 nucleotides: TGTGCCAGCAGCGAAGGGACAGGGACTGGCTACACCTTC. The chain recombines TRBV9 with TRBJ1-2; 9 bases map to TRBD1. Trimming took 3 bases from V and 7 from J; bases not matched to a gene: 4. The CDR3 runs 13 residues. Germline V gene data show CDR1 as SGDLS and CDR2 as YYNGEE.